This T cell receptor (beta chain) comes out of a study of CD8 T cells in Susac syndrome. The overall study: Clinical remission applied to 8 or 9 sequenced Susac syndrome patients, and about 6 had active disease. Patients with Susac syndrome were therapy-naive, on corticosteroids, or on intravenous immunoglobulin alone at blood draw.

About this clonotype: At one end, the junction sequence differs from germline, possibly due to a read error.

CDR1 and CDR2 (germline): DFQATT, SNEGSKA (reference sequence). The CDR3 extends over 14 amino acids. Random hexamers primed reverse transcription of about 0.5 to 1 ug RNA. From the immunoSEQ multiplex PCR reads, TCRdb called clonotypes with MiXCR, one entry per CDR3 protein. Seen here are approximately 120,000 distinct CDR3 sequences, around 94% observed once, and the top ten hold 0.21%. Sequenced sample: CD8+ T cells from PBMCs. This receptor was obtained from a human donor with Susac syndrome. The chain combines TRBV20-1 with TRBJ1-2; TRBD1 matches at 7 bases. The CDR3 is CSARGGQALYGYTF. For the CDR3, the DNA is TGCAGTGCAAGAGGAGGACAGGCCTTATATGGCTACACCTTC.